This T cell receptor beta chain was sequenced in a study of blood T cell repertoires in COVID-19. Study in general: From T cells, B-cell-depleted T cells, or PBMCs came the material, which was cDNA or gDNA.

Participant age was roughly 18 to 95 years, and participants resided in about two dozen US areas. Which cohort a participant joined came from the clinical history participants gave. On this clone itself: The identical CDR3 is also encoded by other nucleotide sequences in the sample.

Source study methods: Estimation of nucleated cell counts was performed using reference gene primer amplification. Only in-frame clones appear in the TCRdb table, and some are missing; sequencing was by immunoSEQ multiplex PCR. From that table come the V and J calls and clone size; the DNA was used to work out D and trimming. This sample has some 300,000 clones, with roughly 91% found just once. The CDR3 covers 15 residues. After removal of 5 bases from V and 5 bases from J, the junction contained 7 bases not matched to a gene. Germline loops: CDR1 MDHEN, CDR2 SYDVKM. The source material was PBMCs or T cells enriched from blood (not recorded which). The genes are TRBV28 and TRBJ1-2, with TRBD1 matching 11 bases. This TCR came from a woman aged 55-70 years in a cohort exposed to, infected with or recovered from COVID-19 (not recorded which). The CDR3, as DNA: TGTGCCAGCAGTGTCCCGGGACAGGGGGGGTATGGCTACACCTTC. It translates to CASSVPGQGGYGYTF.